These 20 T cell receptor beta chains were all obtained from the same sample, sequenced in a study of tumor and adjacent non-tumor tissue in lung cancer. No cell sorting was done before RNA was extracted from the tissue. TCRbeta libraries were built with three rounds of nested PCR, modified from ARM-PCR. Each CDR3 protein is one row after TCRdb ran MiXCR on the multiplex PCR reads. The profile shows fewer than 130,000 distinct CDR3 sequences, under 90% of them singletons. Sequenced material: lung tumor tissue. These receptors were collected from a man in his sixties or seventies with non-small cell lung cancer.

To note about this clonotype: This CDR3 fails to terminate in the conserved phenylalanine or tryptophan, so it likely reflects a read error. The CDR3 sequence is CASSQWTMREQYL. CDR3 in DNA: TGTGCCAGCAGCCAATGGACCATGCGCGAGCAGTACTTA. The chain couples TRBV11-2 to TRBJ2-7, with no clear D. The V gene lost 5 bases and the J gene lost 6 bases, with 14 bases spanning the gap. This CDR3 is 13 amino acids long. From germline, CDR1 is SGHAT and CDR2 FQNNGV.

Concerning this clonotype: Relative to the germline gene, one junction end is altered; a read error may explain this. The chain combines TRBV4-1 with TRBJ1-5; no definite D call. The germline V gene has CDR1 MGHRA and CDR2 YSYEKL. The CDR3 has 18 amino acids. CDR3 nucleotides: TGCGCCAGTAGCCACCTTCCAAGCAGACTCTATAGCAATCAGCCCCAGCATTTT. Its translation: CASSHLPSRLYSNQPQHF.

This clonotype was picked up a small number of times. Relative to the germline gene, one junction end is altered; a read error may explain this. This rearrangement joins TRBV11-3 to TRBJ1-2; D call uncertain. CDR1 is SGHNT and CDR2 is YENEEA in the germline V gene. This CDR3 is built from 13 residues. In DNA form, the CDR3 reads TGTGCCAGCAGCTTACTTATGGGTTATGGCTACATCTTC. This codes for CASSLLMGYGYIF.

CDR3 amino acids: CASSHRAPQTDTQYF. In DNA form, the CDR3 reads TGTGCCAGCAGTCACCGGGCCCCACAGACTGATACGCAGTATTTT. This rearrangement joins TRBV6-2 or TRBV6-3 to TRBJ2-3; D ambiguous. The length of the CDR3 is 15 residues. Trimming stripped 5 bases from V and 6 bases from J, with 18 bases between. Germline V CDR1 and CDR2: MNHEY, SVGEGT.

Worth noting for this clonotype: A much bigger clone sits one base away, suggesting this may be a read error. The chain has TRBV10-3 and TRBJ2-3, with unresolved D. The CDR3 length is 12 residues. Trimming stripped 4 bases from V and 7 bases from J, with 9 bases between. Per the germline V gene, CDR1 is ENHRY and CDR2 is SYGVKD. The CDR3 spells CAISGTENTQYF. The CDR3 nucleotides read TGTGCCATCAGTGGAACGGAGAATACGCAGTATTTT.

Comment on this clonotype: This CDR3 is missing its conserved last phenylalanine or tryptophan, likely due to a read error. The chain joins TRBV11-2 to TRBJ2-1; D may be TRBD1 (6 bases). CDR1 and CDR2 (germline): SGHAT, FQNNGV. This CDR3 contains 14 residues. Trimming pared 6 bases from V and 3 bases from J, leaving 12 bases between. CDR3 in DNA: TGTGCCAGCAGTCATGGACAGATCTACAATGAGCAGTTCTTA. This translates into CASSHGQIYNEQFL.

Concerning this clonotype: As the CDR3 is not closed by the conserved phenylalanine or tryptophan, this likely results from a read error. The chain uses TRBV29-1 and TRBJ1-2; D might be TRBD1 (5 bases). Trimming shortened V by 0 bases and J by 4 bases, and 9 bases separated the two germline ends. This CDR3 comprises 13 residues. The germline V gene encodes CDR1 SQVTM and CDR2 ANQGSEA. The CDR3 DNA follows: TGCAGCGTTGAAGAGCAGGGCTTCTATGGCTACACCATC. Residues: CSVEEQGFYGYTI.

CDR3 amino acids: CASSFTGPHNSPLHF. As DNA, the CDR3 is TGTGCCAGCAGTTTTACCGGGCCCCATAATTCACCCCTCCACTTT. The rearrangement joins TRBV6-6 to TRBJ1-6; D remains ambiguous. V was trimmed by 4 bases and J by 5 bases, leaving 12 bases between them. The CDR3 has 15 amino acids. Germline values: CDR1 MNHNY, CDR2 SVGAGI (reference sequence).

In regard to this clonotype: One end of the junction does not line up with germline, which may come from a read error. The chain links TRBV11-2 to TRBJ1-6, with D perhaps matching TRBD1 (5 bases). Germline-derived CDR1 and CDR2 are SGHAT and FQNNGV. The length of the CDR3 is 18 residues. CDR3 bases: TGTGCCAGCAGCACCAGGGCCGGAGGTTCGTCCTATAATTCACCCCTCCTCTTT. Translating it yields CASSTRAGGSSYNSPLLF.

Worth noting for this clonotype: A single base separates this from a much larger clone, so it may be a read error. Here the CDR3 omits its conserved ending phenylalanine or tryptophan, so a read error is the likely source. V usage is TRBV2 and J usage is TRBJ2-3, with 10 bases that match TRBD2. This CDR3 has 14 residues. Germline CDR1 and CDR2: SNHLY and FYNNEI. With 8 bases clipped from V and 0 bases from J, the junction kept 2 bases outside the gene matches. The CDR3 coding sequence is TGTGCCAGCCGGACTAGCGGAAGCACAGATACGCAGTATCTT. This sequence encodes CASRTSGSTDTQYL.

In this sample, this clonotype turned up once. The V and J genes are TRBV12-3 or TRBV12-4 and TRBJ2-7, with D perhaps assigned TRBD1 or TRBD2 (5 bases each). This CDR3 is 15 amino acids long. V dropped 1 base and J dropped 3 bases, with 13 bases sitting between them. As DNA, the CDR3 is TGTGCCAGCAGTTTAGAGACAGTGGGGAGCTACGAGCAGTACTTC. This codes for CASSLETVGSYEQYF.

On this clonotype: Germline and junction disagree at one end, which may indicate a read error. The chain links TRBV5-6 to TRBJ2-1; no definite D call. The CDR3 runs 18 residues. CDR1 and CDR2 (germline): SGHDT, YYEEEE. The CDR3: CGSSLVIIGIGSYNEQFF. The CDR3 nucleotides read TGTGGCAGCAGCTTGGTAATAATAGGGATTGGGTCCTACAATGAGCAGTTCTTC.

With respect to this clonotype: It is likely a read error, because the conserved phenylalanine at the end of the CDR3 is missing. No DNA is shown, since the ends of the CDR3 on it are uncertain; the CDR3 is the one TCRdb lists. The gene calls are TRBV5-5 and TRBJ2-5. Germline-derived CDR1 and CDR2 are SGHKS and YYEKEE (reference sequence). Both ends counted, the CDR3 spans 13 residues. CDR3 loop: CVSSLVSPETHYL.

This clonotype is a singleton in its sample. An end of the junction differs from the germline gene, which may be a read error. The genes are TRBV7-9 and TRBJ1-2; 11 bases fit TRBD1. The CDR3 runs 14 residues. Germline CDR1 is SEHNR and CDR2 is FQNEAQ (reference sequence). The CDR3 loop reads CATSLGTGGYGYTF. DNA of the CDR3: TGCGCCACCAGCTTAGGGACAGGGGGCTATGGCTACACCTTC.

A note on this clonotype: One end of the junction varies from germline; a read error may be responsible. The rearrangement joins TRBV24-1 to TRBJ2-5, with D unclear. Looked up from germline, CDR1 is KGHDR and CDR2 is SFDVKD. The CDR3 totals 14 residues. The CDR3 sequence: CATSGSKTAETHYF. CDR3 sequence (DNA): TGTGCCACCAGTGGGTCAAAGACCGCCGAGACCCATTACTTC.

Remarks on this clonotype: The junction departs from the called germline gene at one end, perhaps through a read error. V and J are TRBV10-2 and TRBJ2-5; TRBD2 is a possible D gene (6 bases). Germline CDR1 is WSHSY and CDR2 is SAAADI. This CDR3 has 16 residues. The DNA for the CDR3 is TGCGTCACCCAGGGAGGTGCAACGAGGGGTGGGGAGACCCAGATCTTC. This translates into CVTQGGATRGGETQIF.

This clonotype has just one count. In this CDR3 the conserved last residue, phenylalanine or tryptophan, is missing, so a read error is likely. The DNA is left out, because the CDR3 cannot be placed on it with certainty; the CDR3 is given as TCRdb lists it. The chain joins TRBV29-1 to TRBJ2-2; TRBD1 is the table's D call, not checked against the DNA. Counting both end residues, the CDR3 totals 11 amino acids. CDR1 is SQVTM and CDR2 is ANQGSEA in the germline V gene. CDR3 amino acids: CSVEGAGELLI.

A remark on this clonotype: The junction and the germline gene differ at one end; a read error may be behind it. This sequence joins TRBV12-3 or TRBV12-4 and TRBJ1-6, with D perhaps TRBD1 (6 bases). This CDR3 comprises 14 residues. The CDR3 bases are TGTCCCAGCAGTCGGACAGTCTTTAATTCACCCCTCTACTTT. Translation: CPSSRTVFNSPLYF.

Points on this clonotype: The germline gene is not matched at one end of the junction; a read error may be the cause. The genes are TRBV28 and TRBJ1-1; D call uncertain. The CDR3 contains 12 residues. CDR1 is MDHEN, CDR2 SYDVKM, per germline. The CDR3 nucleotides are TGTGCCAGGAATTCGGAGGCCACTGAAGCATTCTTT. Protein product: CARNSEATEAFF.

This clonotype appeared a few times. A read error is likely, as this CDR3 ends without the conserved phenylalanine or tryptophan. The J gene is TRBJ2-3, the V gene TRBV12-3 or TRBV12-4, with D unresolved. The CDR3 is 11 amino acids. In nucleotides, the CDR3 is TGTGCTAGCAGTCTCAGAGAAACGCAGTATTTA. Protein product: CASSLRETQYL.